Given below is one T cell receptor beta chain in context. Use of 60 Vbeta and 13 Jbeta primers characterized the PCR. Sequencing was performed with immunoSEQ multiplex PCR; in TCRdb, only in-frame clones are kept and a portion is missing. In the table there are around 150,000 clones, 80% to 90% of which are singletons. CDR1 and CDR2 from the germline V gene are SGHDT and YYEEEE. Trimming took 4 bases from V and 4 from J; bases not matched to a gene: 16. The CDR3 length is 18 residues. This entry is derived from a study of cytomegalovirus exposure and HLA in healthy donors. The sequence was collected from a man aged 18 to 29 in good health and CMV-seropositive. Sequencing was carried out using PBMCs. This chain connects TRBV5-6 to TRBJ2-3; 9 bases match TRBD2. Here the CDR3 reads CASSPGGWGGGAADTQYF. The DNA for the CDR3 is TGTGCCAGCAGCCCTGGGGGTTGGGGCGGGGGGGCAGCAGATACGCAGTATTTT. Full variable domain (missing parts from reference TRBV5-6 and TRBJ2-3): DAGVTQSPTHLIKTRGQQVTLRCSPKSGHDTVSWYQQALGQGPQFIFQYYEEEERQRGNFPDRFSGHQFPNYSSELNVNALLLGDSALYLCASSPGGWGGGAADTQYFGPGTRLTVL.